This TCR beta chain comes out of a study of shared T cell receptors in the human thymus. Here immunoSEQ multiplex PCR was the method, and the copy in TCRdb shows in-frame clones only, minus some. Of hundreds of thousands of clones in the sample, 70% to 90% are singletons; the top ten hold roughly 0.01%. The V end was cut by 3 bases, the J end by 5 bases, with 10 bases between. The CDR3 spans 14 residues. Per germline, CDR1 LNHDA and CDR2 SQIVND (reference sequence). A further study also used this sample, focusing on human thymus T cells. That source adds: Thymus specimens were resections from corrective heart surgery.

The source is a girl under three years old with a congenital heart defect. The chain is built from TRBV19 and TRBJ2-2; maybe TRBD1 (5 bases). The sample was thymocytes. This CDR3 is CASSIPTGTGELFF. The CDR3 DNA follows: TGTGCCAGTAGTATTCCCACAGGAACCGGGGAGCTGTTTTTT.